The rows below give T cell receptor beta chains drawn from one sample of a study of T cells after yellow fever vaccination. Each CDR3 protein is one row after TCRdb ran MiXCR on the 5' RACE reads. Of about 350,000 distinct CDR3 sequences listed, roughly 12% are singletons. Sequences were derived from PBMCs, sampled on the day of the first yellow fever vaccination. Receptor source: a man aged 18 to 29 who received the YFV17D yellow fever vaccine. The CDR3 runs from the conserved cysteine through the conserved F or W. Fields, in order: D gene, V gene, clone size, J gene, CDR3 protein, CDR3 DNA. A D gene is named only where the DNA matches it firmly. Rows may omit the clone size; those that give it use once, few, many or a size class.

D gene: -
V gene: TRBV7-2
clone size: -
J gene: TRBJ2-1
CDR3 protein: CASSLVGRLANEQFF
CDR3 DNA: TGTGCCAGCAGCTTAGTAGGCCGTTTAGCAAATGAGCAGTTCTTC

D gene: TRBD2
V gene: TRBV6-2/TRBV6-3
clone size: few
J gene: TRBJ2-3
CDR3 protein: CASSGLADTDTQYF
CDR3 DNA: TGTGCCAGCAGTGGACTAGCGGACACAGATACGCAGTATTTT

D gene: -
V gene: TRBV12-3/TRBV12-4
clone size: many
J gene: TRBJ1-5
CDR3 protein: CASTPGASARQPQHF
CDR3 DNA: TGTGCCAGCACCCCCGGGGCCTCAGCGAGGCAGCCCCAGCATTTT

D gene: -
V gene: TRBV29-1
clone size: -
J gene: TRBJ2-5
CDR3 protein: CSARTDVRETQYF
CDR3 DNA: TGCAGCGCACGGACGGATGTCCGAGAGACCCAGTACTTC

D gene: TRBD2
V gene: TRBV4-1
clone size: few
J gene: TRBJ2-1
CDR3 protein: CASRRLLAGAYNEQFF
CDR3 DNA: TGCGCCAGCAGACGACTTCTAGCGGGGGCTTACAATGAGCAGTTCTTC

D gene: -
V gene: TRBV7-6
clone size: few
J gene: TRBJ1-6
CDR3 protein: CASSGTLNSPLHF
CDR3 DNA: TGTGCCAGCAGCGGGACACTAAATTCACCCCTCCACTTT

D gene: -
V gene: TRBV29-1
clone size: -
J gene: TRBJ2-7
CDR3 protein: CSVGVPGFHEQYF
CDR3 DNA: TGCAGCGTTGGGGTACCGGGATTCCACGAGCAGTACTTC

D gene: -
V gene: TRBV6-5
clone size: -
J gene: TRBJ1-1
CDR3 protein: CASSYSMEPGPGVKAFF
CDR3 DNA: TGTGCCAGCAGTTACTCTATGGAACCGGGACCGGGAGTTAAAGCTTTCTTT

D gene: -
V gene: TRBV5-1
clone size: many
J gene: TRBJ2-1
CDR3 protein: CASSLPRSSGGNEQFF
CDR3 DNA: TGCGCCAGCAGCTTACCCAGATCAAGTGGTGGGAATGAGCAGTTCTTC

D gene: TRBD2
V gene: TRBV12-3/TRBV12-4
clone size: few
J gene: TRBJ2-5
CDR3 protein: CASSASGGAVETQYF
CDR3 DNA: TGTGCCAGCAGTGCTAGCGGGGGGGCGGTGGAGACCCAGTACTTC

D gene: TRBD1
V gene: TRBV29-1
clone size: many
J gene: TRBJ2-3
CDR3 protein: CSVDRESTDTQYF
CDR3 DNA: TGCAGCGTGGACAGGGAAAGCACAGATACGCAGTATTTT

D gene: -
V gene: TRBV5-6
clone size: few
J gene: TRBJ1-1
CDR3 protein: CASSYGGDVGGTEAFF
CDR3 DNA: TGTGCCAGCAGCTATGGCGGCGATGTCGGGGGCACTGAAGCTTTCTTT

D gene: TRBD2
V gene: TRBV10-2
clone size: -
J gene: TRBJ2-3
CDR3 protein: CATLGAGGPGDTQYF
CDR3 DNA: TGCGCCACCCTCGGGGCGGGGGGGCCCGGAGATACGCAGTATTTT

D gene: -
V gene: TRBV18
clone size: -
J gene: TRBJ2-3
CDR3 protein: CASSLRVLRQEEGGSTDTQYF
CDR3 DNA: TGTGCCAGCTCACTCCGGGTGTTGCGGCAAGAGGAGGGGGGGAGCACAGATACGCAGTATTTT

D gene: TRBD1
V gene: TRBV12-3/TRBV12-4
clone size: -
J gene: TRBJ2-7
CDR3 protein: CASSLGQGGLDEQYF
CDR3 DNA: TGTGCCAGCAGTTTGGGACAGGGGGGGTTAGACGAGCAGTACTTC

D gene: -
V gene: TRBV10-3
clone size: few
J gene: TRBJ2-3
CDR3 protein: CAAGGSVGSIYF
CDR3 DNA: TGTGCCGCCGGTGGAAGCGTCGGATCTATATATTTT

D gene: -
V gene: TRBV12-5
clone size: -
J gene: TRBJ2-1
CDR3 protein: CASASSQRAYNEQFF
CDR3 DNA: TGTGCTAGTGCTTCTTCCCAAAGGGCCTACAATGAGCAGTTCTTC

D gene: -
V gene: TRBV4-1
clone size: few
J gene: TRBJ2-2
CDR3 protein: CASSQASGVTGELFF
CDR3 DNA: TGCGCCAGCAGCCAAGCCTCAGGGGTCACCGGGGAGCTGTTTTTT

D gene: -
V gene: TRBV5-1
clone size: many
J gene: TRBJ1-1
CDR3 protein: CASSPAAEGTEAFF
CDR3 DNA: TGCGCCAGCAGCCCGGCGGCCGAGGGGACTGAAGCTTTCTTT

D gene: TRBD1
V gene: TRBV20-1
clone size: few
J gene: TRBJ1-2
CDR3 protein: CSASLGQGAGGYTF
CDR3 DNA: TGCAGTGCTAGCCTTGGACAGGGGGCCGGTGGCTACACCTTC

D gene: -
V gene: TRBV13
clone size: few
J gene: TRBJ1-1
CDR3 protein: CASSLDGELTEAFF
CDR3 DNA: TGTGCCAGCAGCTTAGACGGGGAACTTACTGAAGCTTTCTTT

D gene: -
V gene: TRBV6-1
clone size: few
J gene: TRBJ2-2
CDR3 protein: CASSVQEVRTGELFF
CDR3 DNA: TGTGCCAGCAGTGTCCAGGAAGTAAGGACCGGGGAGCTGTTTTTT

D gene: -
V gene: TRBV7-9
clone size: few
J gene: TRBJ2-1
CDR3 protein: CASSPHGGPDNEQFF
CDR3 DNA: TGTGCCAGCAGCCCCCATGGGGGGCCGGACAATGAGCAGTTCTTC

D gene: TRBD2
V gene: TRBV12-3/TRBV12-4
clone size: -
J gene: TRBJ2-3
CDR3 protein: CASSPGLAGGVRTDTQYF
CDR3 DNA: TGTGCCAGCAGCCCGGGACTAGCGGGGGGGGTTCGCACAGATACGCAGTATTTT

D gene: TRBD1
V gene: TRBV5-1
clone size: few
J gene: TRBJ1-1
CDR3 protein: CASSLSDRPLGTEAFF
CDR3 DNA: TGCGCCAGCAGCTTGTCGGACAGGCCTTTGGGCACTGAAGCTTTCTTT

D gene: -
V gene: TRBV20-1
clone size: few
J gene: TRBJ2-3
CDR3 protein: CSARAGEGGHIDTQYF
CDR3 DNA: TGCAGTGCTAGGGCGGGAGAGGGGGGGCACATAGATACGCAGTATTTT

D gene: -
V gene: TRBV27
clone size: -
J gene: TRBJ1-6
CDR3 protein: CASSLGGFYNSPLHF
CDR3 DNA: TGTGCCAGCAGTTTAGGGGGTTTCTATAATTCACCCCTCCACTTT

D gene: -
V gene: TRBV3-1
clone size: few
J gene: TRBJ1-4
CDR3 protein: CASSQDSYRAEKLFF
CDR3 DNA: TGTGCCAGCAGCCAAGATTCGTACAGGGCTGAAAAACTGTTTTTT

D gene: -
V gene: TRBV7-6
clone size: few
J gene: TRBJ2-3
CDR3 protein: CASSLGLLGTDTQYF
CDR3 DNA: TGTGCCAGCAGCCTTGGACTTCTTGGCACAGATACGCAGTATTTT

D gene: -
V gene: TRBV28
clone size: many
J gene: TRBJ1-1
CDR3 protein: CASIRGGTEAFF
CDR3 DNA: TGTGCCAGCATTAGGGGAGGGACTGAAGCTTTCTTT

D gene: TRBD1
V gene: TRBV5-1
clone size: -
J gene: TRBJ2-7
CDR3 protein: CASSPGQVIYEQYF
CDR3 DNA: TGCGCCAGCAGCCCCGGACAGGTTATCTACGAGCAGTACTTC

D gene: TRBD2
V gene: TRBV19
clone size: few
J gene: TRBJ2-1
CDR3 protein: CASSMVAGGYNEQFF
CDR3 DNA: TGTGCCAGTAGTATGGTAGCGGGGGGATACAATGAGCAGTTCTTC

D gene: TRBD1
V gene: TRBV18
clone size: few
J gene: TRBJ2-5
CDR3 protein: CASSPRTGKGETQYF
CDR3 DNA: TGTGCCAGCTCACCAAGGACAGGGAAAGGAGAGACCCAGTACTTC

D gene: -
V gene: TRBV5-1
clone size: -
J gene: TRBJ1-1
CDR3 protein: CASSLADYRDAEAFF
CDR3 DNA: TGCGCCAGCAGCTTGGCCGATTACAGGGACGCTGAAGCTTTCTTT

D gene: TRBD1
V gene: TRBV7-9
clone size: -
J gene: TRBJ2-3
CDR3 protein: CASSLSGTGSTDTQYF
CDR3 DNA: TGTGCCAGCAGCTTGTCCGGGACAGGGTCCACAGATACGCAGTATTTT

D gene: TRBD2
V gene: TRBV5-1
clone size: -
J gene: TRBJ2-3
CDR3 protein: CASSLTSGARSTDTQYF
CDR3 DNA: TGCGCCAGCAGCTTGACTAGCGGGGCTCGGAGCACAGATACGCAGTATTTT

D gene: -
V gene: TRBV6-1
clone size: -
J gene: TRBJ1-6
CDR3 protein: CASRPTGNSPLHF
CDR3 DNA: TGTGCCAGCAGGCCCACGGGTAATTCACCCCTCCACTTT

D gene: TRBD1
V gene: TRBV5-1
clone size: -
J gene: TRBJ1-1
CDR3 protein: CASRRYPGQGDTEAFF
CDR3 DNA: TGCGCCAGCAGACGCTATCCGGGACAGGGAGACACTGAAGCTTTCTTT

D gene: -
V gene: TRBV7-9
clone size: -
J gene: TRBJ1-3
CDR3 protein: CASSLRSVSGNTIYF
CDR3 DNA: TGTGCCAGCAGCTTACGGTCGGTCTCTGGAAACACCATATATTTT

D gene: -
V gene: TRBV7-2
clone size: -
J gene: TRBJ2-1
CDR3 protein: CASSRSGAYEQFF
CDR3 DNA: TGTGCCAGCAGCCGGTCGGGGGCATATGAGCAGTTCTTC

D gene: TRBD1
V gene: TRBV5-1
clone size: few
J gene: TRBJ1-6
CDR3 protein: CASSLRTGPVSPLHF
CDR3 DNA: TGCGCCAGCAGCTTAAGGACAGGCCCTGTTTCACCCCTCCACTTT

D gene: -
V gene: TRBV6-1
clone size: -
J gene: TRBJ1-5
CDR3 protein: CASSLGGPQDQPQHF
CDR3 DNA: TGTGCCAGCAGCCTCGGGGGCCCCCAGGATCAGCCCCAGCATTTT